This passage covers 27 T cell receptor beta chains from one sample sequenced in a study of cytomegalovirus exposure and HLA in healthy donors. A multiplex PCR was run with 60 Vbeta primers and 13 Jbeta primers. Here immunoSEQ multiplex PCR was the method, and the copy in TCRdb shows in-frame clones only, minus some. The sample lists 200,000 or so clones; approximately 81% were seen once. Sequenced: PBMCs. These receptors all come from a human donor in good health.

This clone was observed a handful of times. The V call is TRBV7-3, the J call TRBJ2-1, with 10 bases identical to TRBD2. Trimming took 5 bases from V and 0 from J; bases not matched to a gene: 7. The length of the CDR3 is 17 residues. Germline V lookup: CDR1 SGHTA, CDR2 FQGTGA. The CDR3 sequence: CASSAGAGGPSYNEQFF. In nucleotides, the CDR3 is TGTGCCAGCAGCGCCGGAGCGGGAGGGCCCTCCTACAATGAGCAGTTCTTC.

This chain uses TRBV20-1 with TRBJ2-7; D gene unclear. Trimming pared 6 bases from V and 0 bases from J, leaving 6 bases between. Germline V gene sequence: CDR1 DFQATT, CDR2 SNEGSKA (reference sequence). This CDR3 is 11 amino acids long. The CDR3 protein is CSASSSYEQYF. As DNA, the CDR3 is TGCAGTGCCTCGAGCTCCTACGAGCAGTACTTC.

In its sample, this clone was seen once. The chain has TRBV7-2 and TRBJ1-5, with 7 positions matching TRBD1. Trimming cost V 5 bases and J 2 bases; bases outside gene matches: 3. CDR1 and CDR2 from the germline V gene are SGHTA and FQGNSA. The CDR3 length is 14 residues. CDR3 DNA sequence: TGTGCCAGCAGCCACAGGGGAGGCAATCAGCCCCAGCATTTT. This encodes CASSHRGGNQPQHF.

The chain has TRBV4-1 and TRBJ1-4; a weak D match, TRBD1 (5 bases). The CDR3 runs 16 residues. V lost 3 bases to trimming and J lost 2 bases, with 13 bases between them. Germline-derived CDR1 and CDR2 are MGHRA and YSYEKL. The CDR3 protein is CASSQGLGATNEKLFF. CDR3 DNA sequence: TGCGCCAGCAGCCAGGGCTTAGGGGCGACTAATGAAAAACTGTTTTTT.

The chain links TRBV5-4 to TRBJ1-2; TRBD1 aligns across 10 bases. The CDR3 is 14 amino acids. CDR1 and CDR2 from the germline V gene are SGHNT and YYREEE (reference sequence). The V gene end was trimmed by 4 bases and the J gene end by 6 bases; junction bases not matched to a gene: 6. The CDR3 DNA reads TGTGCCAGCAGCATAGGACAGGGGGTTAATGGCTACACCTTC. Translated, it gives CASSIGQGVNGYTF.

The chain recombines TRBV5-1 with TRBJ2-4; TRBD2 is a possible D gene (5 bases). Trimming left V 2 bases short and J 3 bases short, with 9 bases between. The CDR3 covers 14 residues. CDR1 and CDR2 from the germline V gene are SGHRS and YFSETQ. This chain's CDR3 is CASSLSGDKNIQYF. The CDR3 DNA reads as TGCGCCAGCAGCTTAAGCGGAGACAAAAACATTCAGTACTTC.

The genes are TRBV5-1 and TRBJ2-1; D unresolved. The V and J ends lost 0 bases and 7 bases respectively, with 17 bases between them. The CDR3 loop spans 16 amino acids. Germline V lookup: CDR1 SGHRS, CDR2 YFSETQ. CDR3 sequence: CASSLVQSGLWNEQFF. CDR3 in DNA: TGCGCCAGCAGCTTGGTACAGAGTGGATTGTGGAATGAGCAGTTCTTC.

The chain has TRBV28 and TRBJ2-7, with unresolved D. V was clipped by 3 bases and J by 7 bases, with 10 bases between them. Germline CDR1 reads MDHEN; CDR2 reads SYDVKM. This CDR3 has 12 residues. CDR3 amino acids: CASSLVSGEQYF. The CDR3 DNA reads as TGTGCCAGCAGTTTGGTCTCCGGGGAGCAGTACTTC.

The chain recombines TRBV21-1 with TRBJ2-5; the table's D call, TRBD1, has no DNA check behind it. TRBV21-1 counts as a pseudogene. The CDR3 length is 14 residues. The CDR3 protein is CASSKGGAGETQYF. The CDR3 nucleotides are TGTGCCAGCAGCAAAGGGGGCGCCGGCGAGACCCAGTACTTC.

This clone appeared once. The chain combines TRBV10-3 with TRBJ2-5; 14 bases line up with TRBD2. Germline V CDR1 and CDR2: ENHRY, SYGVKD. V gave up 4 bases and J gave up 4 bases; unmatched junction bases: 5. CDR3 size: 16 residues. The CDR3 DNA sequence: TGTGCCATCAGTGGGACTAGCGGGGGGCTCCGAGAGACCCAGTACTTC. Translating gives CAISGTSGGLRETQYF.

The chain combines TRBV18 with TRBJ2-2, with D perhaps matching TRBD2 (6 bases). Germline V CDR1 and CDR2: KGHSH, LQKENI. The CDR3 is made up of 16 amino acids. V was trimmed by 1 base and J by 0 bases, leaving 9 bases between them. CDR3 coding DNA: TGTGCCAGCTCACCACAGGAGGGACCGAACACCGGGGAGCTGTTTTTT. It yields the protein CASSPQEGPNTGELFF.

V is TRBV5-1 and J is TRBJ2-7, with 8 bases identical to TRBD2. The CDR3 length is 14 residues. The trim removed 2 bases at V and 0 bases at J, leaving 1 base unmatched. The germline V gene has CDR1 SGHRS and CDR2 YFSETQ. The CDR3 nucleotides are TGCGCCAGCAGCTTAGCGGGAGACTCCTACGAGCAGTACTTC. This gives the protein CASSLAGDSYEQYF.

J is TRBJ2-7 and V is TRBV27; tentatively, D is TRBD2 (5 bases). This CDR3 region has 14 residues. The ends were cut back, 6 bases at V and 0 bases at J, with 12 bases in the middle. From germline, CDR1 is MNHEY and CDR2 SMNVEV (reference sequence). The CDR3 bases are TGTGCCAGCAGAATGGCGGGTTACTCCTACGAGCAGTACTTC. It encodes CASRMAGYSYEQYF.

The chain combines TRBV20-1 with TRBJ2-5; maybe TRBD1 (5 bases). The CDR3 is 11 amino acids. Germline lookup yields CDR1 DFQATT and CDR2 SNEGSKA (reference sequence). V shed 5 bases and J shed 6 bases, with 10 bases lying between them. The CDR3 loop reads CSAPDIKTQYF. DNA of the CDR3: TGCAGTGCTCCGGACATCAAGACCCAGTACTTC.

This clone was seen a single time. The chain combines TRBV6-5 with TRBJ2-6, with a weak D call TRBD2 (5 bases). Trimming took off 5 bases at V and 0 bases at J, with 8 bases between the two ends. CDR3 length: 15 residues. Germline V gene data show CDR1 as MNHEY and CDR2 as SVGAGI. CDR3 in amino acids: CASSVAGSGANVLTF. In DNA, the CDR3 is TGTGCCAGCAGTGTGGCGGGCTCTGGGGCCAACGTCCTGACTTTC.

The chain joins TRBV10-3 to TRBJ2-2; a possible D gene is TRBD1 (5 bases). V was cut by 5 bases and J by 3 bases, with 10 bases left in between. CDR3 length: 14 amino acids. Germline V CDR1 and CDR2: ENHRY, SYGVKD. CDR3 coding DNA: TGTGCCATCAGTACAGGAGTATACACCGGGGAGCTGTTTTTT. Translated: CAISTGVYTGELFF.

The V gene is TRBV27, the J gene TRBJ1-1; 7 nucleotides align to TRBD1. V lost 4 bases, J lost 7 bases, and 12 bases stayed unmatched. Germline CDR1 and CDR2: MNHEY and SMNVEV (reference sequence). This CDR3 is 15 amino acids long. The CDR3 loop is CASSSRQGSGDEAFF. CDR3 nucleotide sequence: TGTGCCAGCAGTTCCCGACAGGGCTCTGGGGATGAAGCTTTCTTT.

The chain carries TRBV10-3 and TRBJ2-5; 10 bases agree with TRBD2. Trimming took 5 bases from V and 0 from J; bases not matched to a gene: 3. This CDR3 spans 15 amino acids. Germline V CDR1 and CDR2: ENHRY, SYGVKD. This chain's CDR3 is CAISRAGGYQETQYF. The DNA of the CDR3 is TGTGCCATCAGTAGAGCGGGAGGGTACCAAGAGACCCAGTACTTC.

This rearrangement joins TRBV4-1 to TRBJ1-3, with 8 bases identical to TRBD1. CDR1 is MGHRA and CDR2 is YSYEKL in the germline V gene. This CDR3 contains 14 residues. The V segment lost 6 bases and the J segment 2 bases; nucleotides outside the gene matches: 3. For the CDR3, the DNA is TGCGCCAGCAGACCGACAGGGGCTGGAAACACCATATATTTT. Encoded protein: CASRPTGAGNTIYF.

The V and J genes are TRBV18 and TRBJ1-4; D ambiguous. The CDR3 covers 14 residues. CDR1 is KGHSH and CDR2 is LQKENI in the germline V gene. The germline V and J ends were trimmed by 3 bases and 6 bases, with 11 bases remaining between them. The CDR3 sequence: CASSPSRLHEKLFF. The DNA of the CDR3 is TGTGCCAGCTCACCCTCGCGTTTACATGAAAAACTGTTTTTT.

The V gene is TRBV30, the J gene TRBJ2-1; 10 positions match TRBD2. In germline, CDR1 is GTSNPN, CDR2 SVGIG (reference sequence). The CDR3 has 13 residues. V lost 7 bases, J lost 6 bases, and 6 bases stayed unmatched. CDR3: CAYRLAGFNEQFF. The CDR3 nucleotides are TGTGCCTACCGACTAGCGGGCTTCAATGAGCAGTTCTTC.

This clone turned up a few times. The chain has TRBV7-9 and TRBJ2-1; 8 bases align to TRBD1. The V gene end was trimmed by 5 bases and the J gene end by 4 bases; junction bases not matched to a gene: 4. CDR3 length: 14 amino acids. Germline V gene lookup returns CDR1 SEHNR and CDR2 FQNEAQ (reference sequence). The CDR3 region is CASSPGQAYNEQFF. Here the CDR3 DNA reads TGTGCCAGCAGCCCGGGACAGGCGTACAATGAGCAGTTCTTC.

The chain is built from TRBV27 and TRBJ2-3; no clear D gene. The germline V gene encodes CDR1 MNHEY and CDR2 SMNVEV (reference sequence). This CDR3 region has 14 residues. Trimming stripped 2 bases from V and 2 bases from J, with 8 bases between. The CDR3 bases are TGTGCCAGCAGTTTAGTACAGCACACAGATACGCAGTATTTT. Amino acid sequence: CASSLVQHTDTQYF.

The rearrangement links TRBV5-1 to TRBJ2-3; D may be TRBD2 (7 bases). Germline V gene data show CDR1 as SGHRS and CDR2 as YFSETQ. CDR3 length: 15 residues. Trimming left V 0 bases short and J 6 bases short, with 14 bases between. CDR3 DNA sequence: TGCGCCAGCAGCTTGGCCGGGAGGAGGGGGGATACGCAGTATTTT. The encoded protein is CASSLAGRRGDTQYF.

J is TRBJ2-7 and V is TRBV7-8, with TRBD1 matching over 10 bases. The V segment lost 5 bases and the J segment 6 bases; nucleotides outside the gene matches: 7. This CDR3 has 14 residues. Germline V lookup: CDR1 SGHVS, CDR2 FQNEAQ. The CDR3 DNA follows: TGTGCCAGCAGCACCCCCGGGACAGGGGTCGAGCAGTACTTC. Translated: CASSTPGTGVEQYF.

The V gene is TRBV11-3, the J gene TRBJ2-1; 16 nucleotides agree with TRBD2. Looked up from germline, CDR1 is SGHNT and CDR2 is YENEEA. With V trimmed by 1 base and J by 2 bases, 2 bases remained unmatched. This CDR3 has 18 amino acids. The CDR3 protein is CASSLAGTSGRAYNEQFF. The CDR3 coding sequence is TGTGCCAGCAGCTTAGCCGGGACTAGCGGGAGGGCCTACAATGAGCAGTTCTTC.

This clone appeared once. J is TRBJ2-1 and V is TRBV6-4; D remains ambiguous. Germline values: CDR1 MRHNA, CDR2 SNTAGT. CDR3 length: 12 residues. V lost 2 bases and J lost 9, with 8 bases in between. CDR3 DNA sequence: TGTGCCAGCAGTGACCGTGGCAGTGAGCAGTTCTTC. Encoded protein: CASSDRGSEQFF.